This is a list of T cell receptor beta chains from one sample in a study of control samples from healthy donors and cancer patients. Some clones are missing from TCRdb's copy, which holds only in-frame ones; the method was immunoSEQ multiplex PCR. Among 200,000 or so clones listed, about 94% were seen once. Sample: blood. The source of these receptors is a man aged 45-60 years in good health. Both conserved end residues are part of each CDR3. The D gene is left open where the match is weak. For some rows the clone size is stated as once, few or many, or as a class when expanded; others skip it.

CDR3 protein	CDR3 DNA	D gene	V gene	J gene	clone size
CATSRPGGATGANVLTF	TGTGCCACCAGCAGGCCGGGAGGGGCAACTGGGGCCAACGTCCTGACTTTC	TRBD2	TRBV15	TRBJ2-6	once
CASSGGTNEKLFF	TGTGCCAGCAGCGGGGGTACTAATGAAAAACTGTTTTTT	.	TRBV2	TRBJ1-4	.
CAISGQKNTEAFF	TGTGCCATCAGCGGACAGAAGAACACTGAAGCTTTCTTT	.	TRBV10-3	TRBJ1-1	.
CASSLGQTNSPLHF	TGTGCCAGCAGCTTAGGTCAGACTAATTCACCCCTCCACTTT	.	TRBV7-9	TRBJ1-6	.
CASSLVGTGSNNQPQHF	TGTGCCAGCAGCTTAGTGGGGACAGGGTCTAACAATCAGCCCCAGCATTTT	TRBD1	TRBV7-2	TRBJ1-5	.
CASSLDRDGYTF	TGCGCCAGCAGCTTGGACAGGGACGGCTACACCTTC	.	TRBV5-1	TRBJ1-2	.
CASSLTRTDTQYF	TGTGCCAGTAGTTTGACCCGCACAGATACGCAGTATTTT	.	TRBV19	TRBJ2-3	.
CASSLGYNSPLHF	TGTGCCAGCAGCTTGGGTTATAATTCACCCCTCCACTTT	.	TRBV5-5	TRBJ1-6	.
CSVGLNGNEQYF	TGCAGCGTTGGTCTCAACGGCAACGAGCAGTACTTC	.	TRBV29-1	TRBJ2-7	.
CASTRDSNNSPLHF	TGTGCCAGTACCCGCGACAGCAATAATTCACCCCTCCACTTT	.	TRBV19	TRBJ1-6	.
CASSPDAGTTDTQYF	TGTGCCAGCTCACCAGATGCGGGGACCACAGATACGCAGTATTTT	.	TRBV18	TRBJ2-3	.
CATRDREGEAFF	TGTGCCACTAGGGACCGGGAGGGTGAAGCTTTCTTT	.	TRBV19	TRBJ1-1	once
CASSKPTENTEAFF	TGTGCCAGCAGCAAGCCGACGGAGAACACTGAAGCTTTCTTT	.	TRBV6-2/TRBV6-3	TRBJ1-1	.
CASSAPGSGDTQYF	TGTGCCAGCAGTGCGCCGGGCTCCGGAGATACGCAGTATTTT	.	TRBV27	TRBJ2-3	.
CASSPSTGANSPLHF	TGTGCCAGCTCACCATCGACAGGGGCTAATTCACCCCTCCACTTT	TRBD1	TRBV18	TRBJ1-6	.
CASSLRTVEAFF	TGTGCCAGCAGTTTAAGGACGGTTGAAGCTTTCTTT	.	TRBV12-3/TRBV12-4	TRBJ1-1	.
CASRGRQNTEAFF	TGTGCCAGTAGGGGACGGCAGAACACTGAAGCTTTCTTT	.	TRBV19	TRBJ1-1	.
CAAERGQGTGELFF	TGTGCCGCGGAGAGGGGACAGGGGACCGGGGAGCTGTTTTTT	TRBD1	TRBV6-5	TRBJ2-2	.
CASSYSITGANVLTF	TGTGCCAGCAGTTACTCGATCACTGGGGCCAACGTCCTGACTTTC	.	TRBV6-2/TRBV6-3	TRBJ2-6	.
CASSPKGYSNQPQHF	TGTGCCAGCAGTCCGAAGGGGTATAGCAATCAGCCCCAGCATTTT	.	TRBV27	TRBJ1-5	.
CASSPDRGYGYTF	TGTGCCAGCAGCCCAGACAGGGGCTATGGCTACACCTTC	TRBD1	TRBV7-2	TRBJ1-2	.
CASSLEGEGYTF	TGTGCCAGCAGCTTAGAGGGAGAAGGCTACACCTTC	.	TRBV7-9	TRBJ1-2	.
CASPREETPGGETQYF	TGCGCCAGCCCCCGGGAAGAAACCCCCGGTGGCGAGACCCAGTACTTC	.	TRBV23-1	TRBJ2-5	.
CASSEVLDWGRFRELFF	TGTGCCAGCAGTGAAGTGTTGGACTGGGGTCGCTTCCGGGAGCTGTTTTTT	.	TRBV6-1	TRBJ2-2	.
CASSPGVRGGNTEAFF	TGTGCCAGCAGCCCAGGAGTTAGGGGAGGGAACACTGAAGCTTTCTTT	.	TRBV7-9	TRBJ1-1	.
CASRRWGNTEAFF	TGCGCCAGCAGGCGTTGGGGGAACACTGAAGCTTTCTTT	.	TRBV10-1	TRBJ1-1	.
CASSLRASQPQHF	TGTGCCAGCAGTTTGAGGGCGTCACAGCCCCAGCATTTT	.	TRBV28	TRBJ1-5	.
CASSRDRAHEKLFF	TGTGCCAGCAGTCGGGACAGGGCACATGAAAAACTGTTTTTT	TRBD1	TRBV6-5	TRBJ1-4	.
CASRRDSYNEQFF	TGTGCCAGTAGACGGGACAGCTACAATGAGCAGTTCTTC	TRBD1	TRBV19	TRBJ2-1	.
CASTPPGLVFYEQFF	TGTGCCAGTACCCCGCCGGGACTAGTTTTCTATGAGCAGTTCTTC	TRBD2	TRBV19	TRBJ2-1	.
CASSQGTGANVLTF	TGCGCCAGTTCACAGGGTACTGGGGCCAACGTCCTGACTTTC	.	TRBV5-1	TRBJ2-6	.
CAISRRAEEGNEQFF	TGTGCCATCAGCCGCCGGGCCGAGGAGGGCAATGAGCAGTTCTTC	.	TRBV10-3	TRBJ2-1	.
CATSDPGTAPTDTQYF	TGTGCCACCAGTGATCCCGGGACAGCACCCACAGATACGCAGTATTTT	TRBD1	TRBV24-1	TRBJ2-3	.
CSARVGEPQHF	TGCAGTGCTAGAGTGGGGGAGCCCCAGCATTTT	.	TRBV20-1	TRBJ1-5	.
CASSDVGSDSPLHF	TGTGCCAGCAGTGATGTGGGGTCAGATTCACCCCTCCACTTT	.	TRBV2	TRBJ1-6	once
CASSPAGYSPLHF	TGTGCCAGCAGTCCAGCAGGGTATTCACCCCTCCACTTT	.	TRBV12-3/TRBV12-4	TRBJ1-6	.
CASSLAVDRVNGYTF	TGCGCCAGCAGCTTGGCAGTTGACAGGGTTAATGGCTACACCTTC	TRBD1	TRBV5-1	TRBJ1-2	.
CSVEPGSSHYGYTF	TGCAGCGTTGAACCAGGGTCCTCGCACTATGGCTACACCTTC	.	TRBV29-1	TRBJ1-2	.
CAGGDGTYEQYF	TGTGCCGGAGGAGATGGAACCTACGAGCAGTACTTC	.	TRBV10-3	TRBJ2-7	.
CASSMEGGRGLLGTEAFF	TGTGCCAGTAGTATGGAGGGGGGCAGGGGGCTTTTGGGCACTGAAGCTTTCTTT	TRBD1	TRBV19	TRBJ1-1	.
CASSYSTTNYGYTF	TGTGCCAGCAGTTATTCGACCACTAACTATGGCTACACCTTC	.	TRBV28	TRBJ1-2	.
CASSSPSARGEQYF	TGTGCCAGCAGCTCCCCTAGCGCCAGGGGGGAGCAGTACTTC	.	TRBV7-2	TRBJ2-7	once
CASSLRVGQGARTGELFF	TGTGCCAGCAGCTTAAGAGTTGGACAGGGGGCGCGCACCGGGGAGCTGTTTTTT	TRBD1	TRBV7-9	TRBJ2-2	.
CASSANWDRNTEAFF	TGTGCCAGCAGTGCCAATTGGGACAGGAACACTGAAGCTTTCTTT	TRBD1	TRBV25-1	TRBJ1-1	.
CASSDSTDGNEKLFF	TGCGCCAGCAGCGACAGTACCGATGGAAATGAAAAACTGTTTTTT	.	TRBV5-1	TRBJ1-4	.
CSSRDRERAFF	TGCAGCTCTCGGGACAGGGAGAGGGCTTTCTTT	TRBD1	TRBV29-1	TRBJ1-1	.
CSVDKGYGYTF	TGCAGCGTTGATAAGGGATATGGCTACACCTTC	.	TRBV29-1	TRBJ1-2	few
CASRLGRAGRTGELFF	TGCGCCAGCAGACTGGGGAGGGCGGGGAGGACCGGGGAGCTGTTTTTT	TRBD2	TRBV4-1	TRBJ2-2	few
CASSDSTGATGELFF	TGTGCCAGCAGCGATTCAACCGGGGCCACCGGGGAGCTGTTTTTT	.	TRBV9	TRBJ2-2	.
CATSGLSLGTGDTQYF	TGTGCCACCTCTGGGTTGAGCCTGGGTACAGGGGATACGCAGTATTTT	.	TRBV11-2	TRBJ2-3	.
CASSLDGDNQPQHF	TGCGCCAGCAGCTTGGACGGAGACAATCAGCCCCAGCATTTT	.	TRBV5-1	TRBJ1-5	.
CASSSGQGSYGYTF	TGTGCCAGCAGCTCTGGACAGGGCTCCTATGGCTACACCTTC	TRBD1	TRBV5-6	TRBJ1-2	.
CASSYAGFSNQPQHF	TGTGCCAGCAGCTACGCAGGGTTTAGCAATCAGCCCCAGCATTTT	.	TRBV7-2	TRBJ1-5	.
CSVDYRGTDTQYF	TGCAGCGTTGACTACCGGGGCACAGATACGCAGTATTTT	.	TRBV29-1	TRBJ2-3	.
CATSRGQGRPLNNEQFF	TGTGCCACCAGCAGGGGACAGGGGCGTCCCCTGAACAATGAGCAGTTCTTC	TRBD1	TRBV15	TRBJ2-1	.
CASSLAFSQGATYGYTF	TGTGCCAGCAGTTTAGCCTTTTCACAGGGGGCTACCTATGGCTACACCTTC	TRBD1	TRBV27	TRBJ1-2	.